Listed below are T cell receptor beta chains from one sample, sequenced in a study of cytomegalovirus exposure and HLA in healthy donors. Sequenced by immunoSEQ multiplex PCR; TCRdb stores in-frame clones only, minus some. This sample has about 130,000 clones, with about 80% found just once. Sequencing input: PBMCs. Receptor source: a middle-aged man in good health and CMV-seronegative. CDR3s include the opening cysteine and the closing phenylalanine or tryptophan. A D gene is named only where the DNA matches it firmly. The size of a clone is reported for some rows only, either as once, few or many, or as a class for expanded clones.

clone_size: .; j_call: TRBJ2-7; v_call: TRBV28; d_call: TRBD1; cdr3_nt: TGTGCCAGCAGTTTATTACAGGGGGCCTACGAGCAGTACTTC; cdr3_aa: CASSLLQGAYEQYF
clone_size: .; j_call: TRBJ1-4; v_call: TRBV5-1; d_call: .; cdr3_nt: TGCGCCAGCAGCTATTACACAACTAATGAAAAACTGTTTTTT; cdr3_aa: CASSYYTTNEKLFF
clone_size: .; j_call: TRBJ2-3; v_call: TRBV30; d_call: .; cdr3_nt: TGTGCCTGGGTCCCCGGACATAGCACAGATACGCAGTATTTT; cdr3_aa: CAWVPGHSTDTQYF
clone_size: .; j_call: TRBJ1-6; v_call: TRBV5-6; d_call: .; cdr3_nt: TGTGCCAGCAGCCCGCGGACAGCCTATAATTCACCCCTCCACTTT; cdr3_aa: CASSPRTAYNSPLHF
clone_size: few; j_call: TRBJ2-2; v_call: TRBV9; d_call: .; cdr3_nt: TGTGCCAGCAGCATCAGGAACACCGGGGAGCTGTTTTTT; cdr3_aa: CASSIRNTGELFF
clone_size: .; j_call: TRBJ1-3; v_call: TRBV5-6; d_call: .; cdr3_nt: TGTGCCAGCAGCTGGCAGGGATCCTCTGGAAACACCATATATTTT; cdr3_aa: CASSWQGSSGNTIYF
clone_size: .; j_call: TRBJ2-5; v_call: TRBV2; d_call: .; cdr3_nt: TGTGCCAGCAGGGAACAGGTTCAAGAGACCCAGTACTTC; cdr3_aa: CASREQVQETQYF
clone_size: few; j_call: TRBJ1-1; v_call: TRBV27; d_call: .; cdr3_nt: TGTGCCAGCAGTACCTTGGACAGCCGGGCGGGAGCTTTCTTT; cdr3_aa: CASSTLDSRAGAFF
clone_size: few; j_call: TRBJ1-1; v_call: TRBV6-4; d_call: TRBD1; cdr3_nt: TGTGCCAGCAGTGCCCGACAGGGGAACACTGAAGCTTTCTTT; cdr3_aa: CASSARQGNTEAFF
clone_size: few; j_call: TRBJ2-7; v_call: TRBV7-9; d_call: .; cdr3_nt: TGTGCCAGCAGCCAGGGCCAGGAAGGATACGAGCAGTACTTC; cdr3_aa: CASSQGQEGYEQYF
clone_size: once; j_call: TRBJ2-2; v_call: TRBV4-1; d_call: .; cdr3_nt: TGCGCCAGCAGCCCCCTGGACAAGAACACCGGGGAGCTGTTTTTT; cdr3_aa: CASSPLDKNTGELFF
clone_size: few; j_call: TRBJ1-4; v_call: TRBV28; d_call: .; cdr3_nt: TGTGCCAGCACCCCCCCCCGGGGGGTAACTAATGAAAAACTGTTTTTT; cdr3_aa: CASTPPRGVTNEKLFF
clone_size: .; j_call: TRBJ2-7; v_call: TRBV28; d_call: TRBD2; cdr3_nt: TGTGCCAGCAGTCCACCTGACAGCGGGAGCTATGAGCAGTACTTC; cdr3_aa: CASSPPDSGSYEQYF
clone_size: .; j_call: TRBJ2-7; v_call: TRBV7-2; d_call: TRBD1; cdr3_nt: TGTGCCAGCAGCTTAGAACGGACAGGGAGGTACGAGCAGTACTTC; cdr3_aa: CASSLERTGRYEQYF
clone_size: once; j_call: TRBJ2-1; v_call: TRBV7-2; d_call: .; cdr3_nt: TGTGCCAGCAGCACGCGGGGTTCCTCCTACAATGAGCAGTTCTTC; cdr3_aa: CASSTRGSSYNEQFF
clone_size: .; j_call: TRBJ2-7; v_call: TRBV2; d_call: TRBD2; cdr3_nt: TGTGCCAGCAAAGTGACTAGCGGCGAGCAGTACTTC; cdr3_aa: CASKVTSGEQYF
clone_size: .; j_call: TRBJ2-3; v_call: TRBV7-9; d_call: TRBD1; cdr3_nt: TGTGCCAGCAGCTCCCGGGACAGAAACACAGATACGCAGTATTTT; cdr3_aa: CASSSRDRNTDTQYF
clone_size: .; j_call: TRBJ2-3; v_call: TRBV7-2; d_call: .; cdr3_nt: TGTGCCAGCAGCTTAGGGACTAGCACAGATACGCAGTATTTT; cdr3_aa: CASSLGTSTDTQYF
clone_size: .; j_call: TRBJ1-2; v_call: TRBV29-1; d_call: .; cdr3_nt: TGCAGCGTTGACATAATTGGGACATTTGGATACTATGGCTACACCTTC; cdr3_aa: CSVDIIGTFGYYGYTF
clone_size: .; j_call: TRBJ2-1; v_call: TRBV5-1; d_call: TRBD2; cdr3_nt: TGCGCCAGCAGCCCCACCAGGACTAGCGGGGGAGTGAATGAGCAGTTCTTC; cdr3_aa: CASSPTRTSGGVNEQFF
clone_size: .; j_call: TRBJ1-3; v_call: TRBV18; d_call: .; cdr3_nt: TGTGCCAGCTCACCCGACAGCACCTCTGGAAACACCATATATTTT; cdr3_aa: CASSPDSTSGNTIYF
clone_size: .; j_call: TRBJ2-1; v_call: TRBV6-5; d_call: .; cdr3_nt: TGTGCCAGCAGGCGGACAGCTTTCTACAATGAGCAGTTCTTC; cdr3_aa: CASRRTAFYNEQFF
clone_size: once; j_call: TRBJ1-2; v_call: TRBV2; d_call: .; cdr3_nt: TGTGCCAGCAGTGTTTCAGGGATAGGCTATGGCTACACCTTC; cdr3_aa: CASSVSGIGYGYTF
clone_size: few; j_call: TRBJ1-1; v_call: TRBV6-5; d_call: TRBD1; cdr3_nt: TGTGCCAGCAGTTACGACAGGGACACTGAAGCTTTCTTT; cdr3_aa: CASSYDRDTEAFF
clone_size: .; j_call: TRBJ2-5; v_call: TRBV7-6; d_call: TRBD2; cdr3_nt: TGTGCCAGCAGCTTAGTGGCTAGCGGGGTGGGTTGGACAGAGACCCAGTACTTC; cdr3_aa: CASSLVASGVGWTETQYF
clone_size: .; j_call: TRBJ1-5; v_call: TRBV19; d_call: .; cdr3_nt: TGTGCCAGTAGTGTGCAGGGTTTACAGCCCCAGCATTTT; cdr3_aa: CASSVQGLQPQHF
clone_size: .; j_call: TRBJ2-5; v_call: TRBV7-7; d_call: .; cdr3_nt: TGTGCCAGCAGCGGGACTCCCCCGTCGGAGACCCAGTACTTC; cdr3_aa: CASSGTPPSETQYF
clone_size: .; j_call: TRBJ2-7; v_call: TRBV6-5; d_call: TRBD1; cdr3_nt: TGTGCCACCAAGGGCCCGGGACAGGGGACCCACGAGCAGTACTTC; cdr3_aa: CATKGPGQGTHEQYF
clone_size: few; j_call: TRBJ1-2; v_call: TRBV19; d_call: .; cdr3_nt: TGTGCCAGTAGTAATACCCTTGGCATGGGGGCTGGCTACACCTTC; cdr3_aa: CASSNTLGMGAGYTF
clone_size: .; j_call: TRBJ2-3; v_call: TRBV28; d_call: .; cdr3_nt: TGTGCCAGCAGTTTCGGTCGGAGAGCCACAGATACGCAGTATTTT; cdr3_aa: CASSFGRRATDTQYF
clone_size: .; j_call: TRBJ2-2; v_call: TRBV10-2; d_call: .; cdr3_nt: TGCGCCAGCAGTGGTACAGGGCACACCGGGGAGCTGTTTTTT; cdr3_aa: CASSGTGHTGELFF
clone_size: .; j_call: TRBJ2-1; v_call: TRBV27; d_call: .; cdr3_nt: TGTGCCAGCAGTTGGGGCCAATACAATGAGCAGTTCTTC; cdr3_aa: CASSWGQYNEQFF
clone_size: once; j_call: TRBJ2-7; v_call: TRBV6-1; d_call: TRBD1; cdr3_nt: TGTGCCAGCGCCCCGGGACAGGCCCCCTACGAGCAGTACTTC; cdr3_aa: CASAPGQAPYEQYF
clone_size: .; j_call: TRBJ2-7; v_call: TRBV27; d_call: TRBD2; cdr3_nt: TGTGCCAGCAGTTTAGCGGGAGTGGTGTACGAGCAGTACTTC; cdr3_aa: CASSLAGVVYEQYF
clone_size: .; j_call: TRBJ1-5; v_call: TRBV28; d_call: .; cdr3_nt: TGTGCCAGTGGGGGGATGAATCAGCCCCAGCATTTT; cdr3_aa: CASGGMNQPQHF
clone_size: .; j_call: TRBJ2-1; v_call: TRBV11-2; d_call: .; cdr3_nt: TGTGCCAGCAGCCCAAGTCCATTCGGAGGGTTCTTC; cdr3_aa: CASSPSPFGGFF
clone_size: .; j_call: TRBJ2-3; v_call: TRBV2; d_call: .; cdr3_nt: TGTGCCAGCCAGGGCAGGGCCCAGTCAGATACGCAGTATTTT; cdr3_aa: CASQGRAQSDTQYF
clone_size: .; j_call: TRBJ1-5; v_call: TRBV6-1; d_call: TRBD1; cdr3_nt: TGTGCCAGCAGTTCGACAGGGCTTGGACAGCCCCAGCATTTT; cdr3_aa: CASSSTGLGQPQHF
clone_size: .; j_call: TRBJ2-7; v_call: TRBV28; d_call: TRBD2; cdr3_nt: TGTGCCAGCAGATTTCTCGGACTAGCGGGAGCCGGGGGCGAGCAGTACTTC; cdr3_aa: CASRFLGLAGAGGEQYF
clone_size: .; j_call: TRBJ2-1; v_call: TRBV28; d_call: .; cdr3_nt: TGTGCCAGCAGTTTAATCTCCGCAGGGAAGGATGAGCAGTTCTTC; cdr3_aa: CASSLISAGKDEQFF
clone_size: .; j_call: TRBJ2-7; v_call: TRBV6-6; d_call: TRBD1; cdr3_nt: TGTGCCAGCAGCGGACAGGTATACGAGCAGTACTTC; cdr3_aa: CASSGQVYEQYF
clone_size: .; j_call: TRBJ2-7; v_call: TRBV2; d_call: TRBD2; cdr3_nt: TGTGCCAGAAGCGGGAGTACAGGTTACGAGCAGTACTTC; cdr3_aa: CARSGSTGYEQYF
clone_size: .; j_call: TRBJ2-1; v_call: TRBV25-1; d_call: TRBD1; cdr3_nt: TGTGCCAGCAGTCCCACCGGGACAGGGGTTGTGAATGAGCAGTTCTTC; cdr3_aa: CASSPTGTGVVNEQFF
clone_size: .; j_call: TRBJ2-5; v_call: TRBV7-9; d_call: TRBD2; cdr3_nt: TGTGCCAGCAGGCTAGCGGGGACTAACCAAGAGACCCAGTACTTC; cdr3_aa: CASRLAGTNQETQYF
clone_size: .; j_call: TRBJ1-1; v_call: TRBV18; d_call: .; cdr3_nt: TGTGCCAGCTCACCAGAGAGACAGTTTCGCGCTGAAGCTTTCTTT; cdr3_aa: CASSPERQFRAEAFF
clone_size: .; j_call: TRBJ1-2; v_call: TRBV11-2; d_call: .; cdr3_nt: TGTGCCAGCAGCTTCACGGACGGGACTAACTATGGCTACACCTTC; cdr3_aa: CASSFTDGTNYGYTF
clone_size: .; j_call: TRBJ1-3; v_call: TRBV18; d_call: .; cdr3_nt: TGTGCCAGCTCACCGCGCGGGGCCTCTGGAAACACCATATATTTT; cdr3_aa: CASSPRGASGNTIYF
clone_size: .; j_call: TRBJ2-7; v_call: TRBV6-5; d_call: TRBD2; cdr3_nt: TGTGCCAGCAGTCGTAGCGGGAGGGACGAGCAGTACTTC; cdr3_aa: CASSRSGRDEQYF
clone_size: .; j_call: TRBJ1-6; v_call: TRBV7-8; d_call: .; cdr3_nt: TGTGCCAGCAGCTCACGACTTCTAGAAGATTCACCCCTCCACTTT; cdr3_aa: CASSSRLLEDSPLHF
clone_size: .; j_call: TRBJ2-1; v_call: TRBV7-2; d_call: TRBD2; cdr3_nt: TGTGCCAGCAGGGACAGCGGGGGGCCGGCCTACAATGAGCAGTTCTTC; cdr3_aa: CASRDSGGPAYNEQFF